The clone carrying this TCR beta chain was seen just once. This sample was included in a study of blood T cell repertoires in COVID-19. About the research overall: Collection of acute and convalescent COVID-19 samples took place in the United States, Italy and Spain. T cells, B-cell-depleted T cells, or PBMCs supplied cDNA or gDNA.

Measured with immunoSEQ multiplex PCR; TCRdb has only the in-frame clones, and not every one. The sample contains 65,000 or so clones, over 75% of which appear only once. Germline V gene lookup returns CDR1 SGHRS and CDR2 YFSETQ. The CDR3 runs to 14 residues. Trimming cost V 4 bases and J 5 bases; bases outside gene matches: 6. The receptor's source is a man older than 75 with acute or convalescent COVID-19. The J gene is TRBJ1-2, the V gene TRBV5-1, with 9 bases identical to TRBD1. The specimen sequenced was peripheral blood. The CDR3 spells CASSPMGQGYGYTF. The CDR3 DNA reads as TGCGCCAGCAGCCCGATGGGACAGGGTTATGGCTACACCTTC.